This TCR beta chain came from a study of blood T cell repertoires in COVID-19. Study at large: Donors in the United States, Italy and Spain gave samples during acute or convalescent COVID-19. PBMCs, B-cell-depleted T cells, or T cells provided the cDNA or gDNA that made up the material.

This clone was picked up a small number of times. The assay was immunoSEQ multiplex PCR, and TCRdb's table has in-frame clones only and misses some. The repertoire holds tens of thousands of clones, with 90% as singletons. J gave up 4 bases and V 5 bases, and 7 bases lay outside the gene matches. The CDR3 consists of 15 residues. Germline V gene sequence: CDR1 SGHTA, CDR2 FQGTGA. The sequence came from a man aged 45-65 years with acute or convalescent COVID-19. The specimen was peripheral blood. The J gene is TRBJ2-2, the V gene TRBV7-3; 7 positions agree with TRBD1. The DNA of the CDR3 is TGTGCCAGCAGCCTCACCGGGGACAGCACCGGGGAGCTGTTTTTT. Amino acids: CASSLTGDSTGELFF.